The text below deals with one T cell receptor beta chain. Measured with immunoSEQ multiplex PCR; TCRdb has only the in-frame clones, and not every one. The data show approximately 210,000 clones, roughly 90% seen once. V shed 1 base and J 9 bases; nucleotides not matched to a gene: 9. Germline CDR1 is LGHDT and CDR2 is YNNKEL (reference sequence). CDR3 size: 16 residues. This record comes from a study of blood T cell repertoires in COVID-19. Overall study context: PBMCs, B-cell-depleted T cells, or T cells provided the cDNA or gDNA that made up the material.

The sequenced sample was peripheral blood. The sequence came from a woman in her seventies with acute or convalescent COVID-19. The J gene is TRBJ1-6, the V gene TRBV3-1 (or the pseudogene TRBV3-2), with 7 positions matching TRBD1. DNA of the CDR3: TGTGCCAGCAGCCAAGGATTCAGGGGGGCGGGTTCACCCCTCCACTTT. It translates to CASSQGFRGAGSPLHF.